This TCR beta chain derives from a study of blood T cell repertoires in COVID-19. On the study more broadly: Sample material is recorded as cDNA or gDNA derived from T cells, B-cell-depleted T cells, or PBMCs.

Sequencing was performed with immunoSEQ multiplex PCR; in TCRdb, only in-frame clones are kept and a portion is missing. The sample records roughly 68,000 clones, 90% being singletons. The CDR3 has 16 amino acids. Germline CDR1 reads KGHSH; CDR2 reads LQKENI. V was cut by 2 bases and J by 7 bases, with 20 bases left in between. Material: peripheral blood. The V call is TRBV18, the J call TRBJ1-2, with D tentatively TRBD1 (5 bases). This receptor was obtained from a man aged 50-60 years with COVID-19, enrolled during active disease. Here the CDR3 DNA reads TGTGCCAGCTCACCATCCCTGACAGCGTCGATAGGTGGCTACACCTTC. This translates into CASSPSLTASIGGYTF.